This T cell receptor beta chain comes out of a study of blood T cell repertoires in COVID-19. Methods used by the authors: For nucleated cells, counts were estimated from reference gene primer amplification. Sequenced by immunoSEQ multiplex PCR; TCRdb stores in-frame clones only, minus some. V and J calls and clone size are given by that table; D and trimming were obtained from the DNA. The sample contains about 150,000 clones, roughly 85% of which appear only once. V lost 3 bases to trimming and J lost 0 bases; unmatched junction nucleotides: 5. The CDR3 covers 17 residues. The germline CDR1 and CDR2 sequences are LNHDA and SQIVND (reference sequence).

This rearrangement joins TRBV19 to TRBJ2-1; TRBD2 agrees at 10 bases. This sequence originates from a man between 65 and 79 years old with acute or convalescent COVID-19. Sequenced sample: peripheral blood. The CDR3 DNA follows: TGTGCCAGTAGTATGGGGCTAGCGGGAGTCTCCTACAATGAGCAGTTCTTC. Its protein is CASSMGLAGVSYNEQFF.